This TCR beta chain is from a study of PD-L1 blockade in urothelial cancer. Study-wide background: Male sex and bladder-origin urothelial cancer characterized most of the roughly 29 patients. Blood was evaluated 3 weeks (second dose) and 6 weeks after therapy began. Patients' histories included 0 to 3 prior chemotherapy regimens. General study results and limits: Below-median TCR clonality that was measured in pretreatment blood predicted better survival.

Specified time point: pretreatment peripheral blood. Data came from immunoSEQ multiplex PCR; TCRdb stores just in-frame clones and leaves some out. The sample records about 39,000 clones, roughly nine tenths being singletons. On this clone: No antigen is known for it.

The source material was PBMCs, sampled around atezolizumab (anti-PD-L1) treatment. The TCR sequence derives from a woman aged 60-75 years with urothelial cancer.

Here the CDR3 DNA reads TGTGCCAGCAGCGGACAGGGGGCAACCGTCTACGAGCAGTACTTC. Translation: CASSGQGATVYEQYF. The chain combines TRBV9 with TRBJ2-7; 10 nucleotides agree with TRBD1. The CDR3 sequence is 15 residues long. Germline CDR1 reads SGDLS; CDR2 reads YYNGEE. The junction had 6 bases not matched to a gene; V was cut back by 3 bases and J by 3 bases. The entire variable domain, with the rest obtained from reference TRBV9 and TRBJ2-7, is as follows: DSGVTQTPKHLITATGQRVTLRCSPRSGDLSVYWYQQSLDQGLQFLIQYYNGEERAKGNILERFSAQQFPDLHSELNLSSLELGDSALYFCASSGQGATVYEQYFGPGTRLTVT.